One and the same sample provided the 26 T cell receptor beta chains below, sequenced in a study of shared clonotypes between healthy human individuals (dated by TCRdb to 2019 to 2021). Library method: the immunoSEQ multiplex PCR assay. This immuneACCESS table, as held by TCRdb, lists in-frame sequences with V and J called but not all clones. Of the missing ones, under half trace to an unresolved V gene in checked studies; the others have no known cause. The sample has 400,000 to 600,000 clones on record, 79% of them singletons. The ten largest clonotypes hold around 13% of the sample. Material for sequencing was PBMCs. These TCRs come from a woman aged 35 to 49 in good health. Some clones in this sample may be carry-over from other donors' samples.

This chain links TRBV4-2 with TRBJ2-2; D perhaps matches TRBD1 (8 bases). Trimming pared 2 bases from V and 7 bases from J, leaving 20 bases between. Germline values: CDR1 LGHNA, CDR2 YNFKEQ. The CDR3 runs to 17 residues. The CDR3 reads CASSQTGGTGNYGELFF. In DNA, the CDR3 is TGTGCCAGCAGCCAAACCGGGGGGACAGGAAATTACGGGGAGCTGTTTTTT.

The chain carries TRBV6-6 and TRBJ2-7; 7 nucleotides align to TRBD1. Germline CDR1 reads MNHNY; CDR2 reads SVGAGI (reference sequence). The CDR3 sequence is 12 residues long. The trim removed 9 bases at V and 5 bases at J, leaving 7 bases unmatched. DNA for the CDR3: TGTGCCAGTCAGGGGACAGTGAACGAGCAGTACTTC. Its protein product is CASQGTVNEQYF.

V is TRBV19 and J is TRBJ1-2; unclear D gene. Germline V gene data show CDR1 as LNHDA and CDR2 as SQIVND (reference sequence). The CDR3 sequence is 14 residues long. The germline V and J ends were trimmed by 4 bases and 4 bases, with 13 bases remaining between them. CDR3 in amino acids: CASSKSQVTYGYTF. CDR3 sequence (DNA): TGTGCCAGTAGTAAGTCCCAGGTTACCTATGGCTACACCTTC.

V and J are TRBV28 and TRBJ1-2, with D possibly being TRBD1 (6 bases). V was pared by 6 bases and J by 4 bases, with 12 bases between. The CDR3 runs to 13 residues. Germline CDR1 MDHEN, CDR2 SYDVKM. The CDR3 is CASSLGQTYGYTF. The CDR3 DNA sequence: TGTGCCAGCAGCCTCGGACAGACCTATGGCTACACCTTC.

The CDR3 DNA sequence: TGTGCCAGCAGTGGACAGGGGCCGTATAATTCACCCCTCCACTTT. This encodes CASSGQGPYNSPLHF. This rearrangement joins TRBV2 to TRBJ1-6, with 8 bases lining up with TRBD1. The CDR3 spans 15 residues. The V gene's germline CDR1 is SNHLY and CDR2 FYNNEI. Losses at the gene ends were 4 bases for V and 4 bases for J; bases not matched to a gene: 3.

V gene TRBV18 combines with J gene TRBJ2-1, with 8 positions matching TRBD1. This CDR3 contains 16 residues. The germline gives CDR1 KGHSH, CDR2 LQKENI. Germline trimming cut 0 bases from V and 0 bases from J; bases unmatched to any gene: 1. This CDR3 is CASSPPTGASYNEQFF. The CDR3 bases are TGTGCCAGCTCACCACCGACAGGGGCCTCCTACAATGAGCAGTTCTTC.

V is TRBV27 and J is TRBJ2-3; TRBD2 aligns across 7 bases. This CDR3 has 10 amino acids. Germline CDR1 reads MNHEY; CDR2 reads SMNVEV (reference sequence). V trimming: 9 bases; J trimming: 6 bases; junction bases outside the gene matches: 0. This CDR3 reads CARGGDTQYF. DNA for the CDR3: TGTGCCAGGGGGGGGGATACGCAGTATTTT.

The chain recombines TRBV5-6 with TRBJ2-7; 11 bases line up with TRBD2. The CDR3 runs 15 residues. Per the germline V gene, CDR1 is SGHDT and CDR2 is YYEEEE. Trimming at V came to 3 bases and at J to 6 bases, leaving 8 bases not matched to a gene. CDR3 sequence (DNA): TGTGCCAGCAGCTACTCTAGCGGGAGGTCTCCCGAGCAGTACTTC. This translates into CASSYSSGRSPEQYF.

This clone was found a few times. The chain has TRBV5-1 and TRBJ2-3, with D possibly matching TRBD1 (6 bases). CDR3 length: 16 amino acids. Per the germline V gene, CDR1 is SGHRS and CDR2 is YFSETQ. Trimming left V 7 bases short and J 2 bases short, with 20 bases between. The CDR3 DNA is TGCGCCAGCGGCCTGGACAGCCTAGTAGACACAGATACGCAGTATTTT. Its protein product is CASGLDSLVDTDTQYF.

The CDR3 nucleotides are TGTGCCAGCAGAATACAGGGATCAGAGACCCAGTACTTC. This encodes CASRIQGSETQYF. This rearrangement joins TRBV28 to TRBJ2-5, with D tentatively TRBD1 (6 bases). Trimming shortened V by 6 bases and J by 4 bases, and 12 bases separated the two germline ends. CDR1 is MDHEN, CDR2 SYDVKM, per germline. This CDR3 comprises 13 residues. The whole variable domain, filled in from reference TRBV28 and TRBJ2-5, reads DVKVTQSSRYLVKRTGEKVFLECVQDMDHENMFWYRQDPGLGLRLIYFSYDVKMKEKGDIPEGYSVSREKKERFSLILESASTNQTSMYLCASRIQGSETQYFGPGTRLLVL.

This clone came up a few times. The J gene is TRBJ2-1, the V gene TRBV28; D not resolved. Trimming left V 1 base short and J 8 bases short, with 15 bases between. The CDR3 consists of 15 residues. Germline V gene data show CDR1 as MDHEN and CDR2 as SYDVKM. The CDR3 region is CASSLSGTPGDEQFF. The CDR3 DNA sequence: TGTGCCAGCAGTTTATCCGGCACTCCCGGCGATGAGCAGTTCTTC. The variable domain in full, completed from reference TRBV28 and TRBJ2-1, reads DVKVTQSSRYLVKRTGEKVFLECVQDMDHENMFWYRQDPGLGLRLIYFSYDVKMKEKGDIPEGYSVSREKKERFSLILESASTNQTSMYLCASSLSGTPGDEQFFGPGTRLTVL.

The chain joins TRBV4-1 to TRBJ1-3; D is unclear. Trimming cost V 1 base and J 0 bases, with 10 bases left between them. CDR3 size: 16 residues. Germline-derived CDR1 and CDR2 are MGHRA and YSYEKL. CDR3 in amino acids: CASSQVPYDSGNTIYF. CDR3 nucleotide sequence: TGCGCCAGCAGCCAAGTTCCCTACGACTCTGGAAACACCATATATTTT.

This chain connects TRBV7-2 to TRBJ2-2; possibly TRBD2 for D (5 bases). The V gene's germline CDR1 is SGHTA and CDR2 FQGNSA. With 5 bases removed from V and 0 bases from J, the gap between germline ends came to 16 bases. The CDR3 is 17 amino acids. The DNA of the CDR3 is TGTGCCAGCAGCCTCTCGGCGGGTAACGCGAACACCGGGGAGCTGTTTTTT. Its protein is CASSLSAGNANTGELFF.

The rearrangement joins TRBV27 to TRBJ1-2; D perhaps matches TRBD1 (6 bases). Germline CDR1 and CDR2: MNHEY and SMNVEV (reference sequence). V lost 6 bases and J lost 4, with 21 bases in between. This CDR3 contains 16 residues. The CDR3 DNA reads as TGTGCCAGCAGGCTTATCGGAAACCAGGACAGCTATGGCTACACCTTC. Protein product: CASRLIGNQDSYGYTF.

The chain links TRBV10-3 to TRBJ2-7, with a possible D match to TRBD1 (6 bases). From germline, CDR1 is ENHRY and CDR2 SYGVKD. V dropped 10 bases and J dropped 0 bases, with 13 bases sitting between them. There are 13 residues in the CDR3. The CDR3: CATNRDISYEQYF. The DNA of the CDR3 is TGTGCCACGAATCGGGACATCTCCTACGAGCAGTACTTC.

The chain recombines TRBV19 with TRBJ2-3; 7 bases map to TRBD1. With V trimmed by 9 bases and J by 2 bases, 8 bases remained unmatched. The CDR3 runs to 14 residues. Germline CDR1 is LNHDA and CDR2 is SQIVND (reference sequence). The CDR3, as DNA: TGTGCCAGCCGACAGGGAAGCTCCACAGATACGCAGTATTTT. Translated, it gives CASRQGSSTDTQYF.

J is TRBJ1-1 and V is TRBV28; D is undetermined. Trimming shortened V by 3 bases and J by 2 bases, and 7 bases separated the two germline ends. This CDR3 is built from 13 residues. Germline assignment: CDR1 MDHEN and CDR2 SYDVKM. Written as DNA, the CDR3 is TGTGCCAGCAGTTTCAATCAAAACACTGAAGCTTTCTTT. Its translation: CASSFNQNTEAFF.

CDR3 sequence reads: CASSQVPGQGRYEQYF. DNA of the CDR3: TGTGCCAGCTCACAGGTACCGGGACAGGGGAGGTACGAGCAGTACTTC. V gene TRBV18 combines with J gene TRBJ2-7, with 10 bases that match TRBD1. Trimming removed 4 bases from V and 4 bases from J; junction bases left unmatched: 10. Looked up from germline, CDR1 is KGHSH and CDR2 is LQKENI. This CDR3 has 16 residues.

On this clone itself: A read error may explain this, as a much larger clone is one base away. Since no conserved phenylalanine or tryptophan closes the CDR3, a read error is the likely cause. The rearrangement joins TRBV30 to TRBJ1-1; weak D call: TRBD1 (6 bases). The CDR3 runs to 13 residues. Trimming stripped 4 bases from V and 7 bases from J, with 16 bases between. CDR1 and CDR2 from the germline V gene are GTSNPN and SVGIG (reference sequence). This CDR3 reads CAWTRQKDSEAFS. CDR3 in DNA: TGTGCCTGGACCAGGCAGAAGGACAGTGAAGCTTTCTCT.

This sequence joins TRBV21-1 and TRBJ2-6; the table's D call of TRBD1 was not tested on the DNA. TRBV21-1 is shown as a pseudogene. The CDR3 sequence is 18 residues long. The CDR3 DNA reads as TGTGCCAGCAGCTATGCCGGGACAGGCGGCTCTGGGGCCAACGTCCTGACTTTC. Translation: CASSYAGTGGSGANVLTF.

This clone was detected only a few times. The V call is TRBV28, the J call TRBJ1-1, with 7 bases lining up with TRBD1. The CDR3 runs to 19 residues. V trimming: 3 bases; J trimming: 1 base; junction bases outside the gene matches: 17. Germline V gene sequence: CDR1 MDHEN, CDR2 SYDVKM. CDR3: CASSFPGQVGVLRNTEAFF. The CDR3 coding sequence is TGTGCCAGCAGTTTTCCCGGACAGGTGGGGGTTTTGCGGAACACTGAAGCTTTCTTT.

The chain employs TRBV7-2 and TRBJ2-2; no firm D call. The CDR3 has 14 amino acids. Trimming stripped 1 base from V and 6 bases from J, with 9 bases between. Germline lookup yields CDR1 SGHTA and CDR2 FQGNSA. CDR3 DNA sequence: TGTGCCAGCAGCTTAGATCCGGGTTCCGGGGAGCTGTTTTTT. This gives the protein CASSLDPGSGELFF.

The chain has TRBV13 and TRBJ2-2; D is ambiguous. Trimming removed 2 bases at V and 3 bases at J, with 1 base between. In germline, CDR1 is PRHDT, CDR2 FYEKMQ (reference sequence). CDR3 length: 12 residues. CDR3 sequence: CASSLYTGELFF. The CDR3, as DNA: TGTGCCAGCAGCTTATACACCGGGGAGCTGTTTTTT.

This chain links TRBV7-8 with TRBJ2-5; the match to TRBD2 covers 8 bases. CDR1 is SGHVS, CDR2 FQNEAQ, per germline. V gave up 2 bases and J gave up 2 bases; unmatched junction bases: 4. CDR3 length: 15 amino acids. The chain's CDR3 is CASSLLREAQETQYF. For the CDR3, the DNA is TGTGCCAGCAGCTTATTGCGGGAGGCACAAGAGACCCAGTACTTC.

This clone was seen a handful of times. The chain recombines TRBV19 with TRBJ2-1; D is undetermined. Trimming pared 10 bases from V and 3 bases from J, leaving 10 bases between. CDR1 and CDR2 from the germline V gene are LNHDA and SQIVND (reference sequence). This CDR3 has 12 residues. This CDR3 is CAMTSHYNEQFF. The CDR3 bases are TGTGCCATGACGTCCCACTACAATGAGCAGTTCTTC.

The rearrangement links TRBV9 to TRBJ2-1, with a possible D match to TRBD2 (6 bases). The CDR3 loop spans 10 amino acids. Germline V gene sequence: CDR1 SGDLS, CDR2 YYNGEE. The V and J ends lost 8 bases and 9 bases respectively, with 9 bases between them. CDR3 nucleotides: TGTGCCAGTGGAGGGATTGAGCAGTTCTTC. This codes for CASGGIEQFF.